Listed here are 17 T cell receptor beta chains from one sample, sequenced in a study of neurological immune-mediated disorders. TCRdb re-called the 5' RACE reads with MiXCR, one entry per CDR3 protein. Here the sample spans 84,000 or so distinct CDR3 sequences, about 12% being singletons. Time point meaning: longitudinal time-point 2. Sequencing used PBMCs. The origin of the receptors is a female donor with HTLV-1-associated myelopathy (HAM/TSP).

In its sample, this clonotype was seen many times. The V and J genes are TRBV5-1 and TRBJ2-1; TRBD1 is a possible D gene (5 bases). The CDR3 contains 13 residues. Trimming stripped 3 bases from V and 4 bases from J, with 8 bases between. The germline gives CDR1 SGHRS, CDR2 YFSETQ. This CDR3 reads CASSSAGYNEQFF. The CDR3 DNA is TGCGCCAGCAGCTCAGCAGGGTACAATGAGCAGTTCTTC.

Ten or more counts support this clonotype. The chain combines TRBV12-3 or TRBV12-4 with TRBJ2-1; unclear D gene. This CDR3 has 13 amino acids. The ends were cut back, 5 bases at V and 7 bases at J, with 12 bases in the middle. The CDR3 coding sequence is TGTGCCAGCAGTCCCCTGACTTGGAATGAGCAGTTCTTC. Its translation is CASSPLTWNEQFF.

This chain uses TRBV5-1 with TRBJ2-7; 11 bases are a match to TRBD1. This CDR3 contains 15 residues. V lost 4 bases to trimming and J lost 2 bases; unmatched junction nucleotides: 5. Per the germline V gene, CDR1 is SGHRS and CDR2 is YFSETQ. The CDR3 loop reads CASSARDRGTYEQYF. In nucleotides, the CDR3 is TGCGCCAGCAGCGCGAGGGACAGGGGGACCTACGAGCAGTACTTC. The variable domain in full, with the rest retrieved from reference TRBV5-1 and TRBJ2-7, is KAGVTQTPRYLIKTRGQQVTLSCSPISGHRSVSWYQQTPGQGLQFLFEYFSETQRNKGNFPGRFSGRQFSNSRSEMNVSTLELGDSALYLCASSARDRGTYEQYFGPGTRLTVT.

This chain connects TRBV30 to TRBJ1-2; D call uncertain. CDR3 length equals 13 residues. Germline CDR1 and CDR2: GTSNPN and SVGIG (reference sequence). The V and J ends lost 1 base and 2 bases respectively, with 8 bases between them. The CDR3 is CAWSGGPNYGYTF. The CDR3 bases are TGTGCCTGGAGTGGCGGACCGAACTATGGCTACACCTTC.

This clonotype appeared many times. The chain carries TRBV20-1 and TRBJ2-5; no clear D gene. This CDR3 has 14 residues. CDR1 is DFQATT and CDR2 is SNEGSKA in the germline V gene (reference sequence). V lost 1 base and J lost 5, with 14 bases in between. The CDR3 reads CSARGPRKYETQYF. CDR3 DNA: TGCAGTGCTAGAGGACCGCGGAAATACGAGACCCAGTACTTC.

In the case of this clonotype: A much more abundant neighbour one base away suggests this may be a read error. The V and J genes are TRBV5-1 and TRBJ1-2; weak D call: TRBD1 (6 bases). With 6 bases removed from V and 0 bases from J, the gap between germline ends came to 21 bases. The CDR3 is made up of 17 amino acids. Germline V gene data show CDR1 as SGHRS and CDR2 as YFSETQ. CDR3 residues: CASISATGPSSNYGYTF. As DNA, the CDR3 is TGCGCCAGCATCTCCGCGACAGGCCCCTCCTCTAACTATGGCTACACCTTC.

This rearrangement joins TRBV2 to TRBJ2-1; 7 bases are shared with TRBD1. Germline V lookup: CDR1 SNHLY, CDR2 FYNNEI. V trimming: 9 bases; J trimming: 1 base; junction bases outside the gene matches: 9. This CDR3 has 15 residues. The CDR3 nucleotides read TGTGCCAGTAGTCGACCGGGACAGTCCTACAATGAGCAGTTCTTC. This translates into CASSRPGQSYNEQFF.

In this sample, this clonotype turned up a few times. The rearrangement joins TRBV12-3 or TRBV12-4 to TRBJ2-7; 7 bases are shared with TRBD1. V shed 2 bases, J shed 3 bases, and the junction held 4 bases outside the gene matches. The CDR3 consists of 14 residues. The CDR3 sequence is CASSLYGTDYEQYF. In nucleotides, the CDR3 is TGTGCCAGCAGTTTATATGGGACAGACTACGAGCAGTACTTC.

This clonotype came up many times. This chain uses TRBV5-1 with TRBJ2-3; D gene uncertain. With 5 bases removed from V and 2 bases from J, the gap between germline ends came to 6 bases. Germline lookup yields CDR1 SGHRS and CDR2 YFSETQ. The CDR3 has 12 amino acids. The CDR3 here is CASRLNTDTQYF. The CDR3 bases are TGCGCCAGCAGATTGAACACAGATACGCAGTATTTT.

For this clonotype: Given a much more abundant clone one base away, this may be a read error. This chain uses TRBV29-1 with TRBJ1-6; D unclear. The CDR3 extends over 14 amino acids. Trimming removed 7 bases from V and 0 bases from J, with 10 bases in between. Looked up from germline, CDR1 is SQVTM and CDR2 is ANQGSEA. The CDR3 here is CSARVSSYNSPLHF. The CDR3 DNA reads TGCAGCGCCCGGGTGAGCTCCTATAATTCACCCCTCCACTTT.

In this sample, this clonotype turned up many times. The CDR3 region is CASSLGAESNSPLHF. The CDR3 region has the DNA TGCGCCAGCAGCTTGGGGGCAGAAAGTAATTCACCCCTCCACTTT. The J gene is TRBJ1-6, the V gene TRBV5-1; D remains unclear. Germline V gene sequence: CDR1 SGHRS, CDR2 YFSETQ. V dropped 0 bases and J dropped 6 bases, with 10 bases sitting between them. The CDR3 totals 15 residues.

This clonotype was recorded many times. The chain recombines TRBV12-3 or TRBV12-4 with TRBJ2-2; 7 bases agree with TRBD2. This CDR3 contains 13 residues. Germline trimming cut 1 base from V and 7 bases from J; bases unmatched to any gene: 0. The CDR3 nucleotides are TGTGCCAGCAGTTTAGGGGAGGGCGGGGAGCTGTTTTTT. Its translation is CASSLGEGGELFF.

The chain uses TRBV7-8 and TRBJ1-5; 8 bases match TRBD1. V shed 1 base, J shed 7 bases, and the junction held 6 bases outside the gene matches. Germline V gene data show CDR1 as SGHVS and CDR2 as FQNEAQ. The CDR3 length is 15 residues. The DNA of the CDR3 is TGTGCCAGCAGCTTAGACAACAGGGGGGAACAGCCCCAGCATTTT. Translating gives CASSLDNRGEQPQHF.

This clonotype occurred many times. CDR3 DNA: TGCAGTGCTAGAGATCCCGGACAGGCCGTGAACACTGAAGCTTTCTTT. It yields the protein CSARDPGQAVNTEAFF. The V and J genes are TRBV20-1 and TRBJ1-1, with TRBD1 matching over 7 bases. CDR1 DFQATT and CDR2 SNEGSKA come from the germline V gene (reference sequence). The CDR3 length is 16 residues. With V trimmed by 0 bases and J by 0 bases, 7 bases remained unmatched.

This clonotype was observed many times. The rearrangement joins TRBV18 to TRBJ1-6; TRBD1 is a possible D gene (6 bases). Trimming took off 6 bases at V and 5 bases at J, with 23 bases between the two ends. The germline CDR1 and CDR2 sequences are KGHSH and LQKENI. This CDR3 is 18 amino acids long. The CDR3 spells CASSQNRIQGFDNSPLHF. CDR3 nucleotide sequence: TGTGCCAGCTCGCAAAACCGAATTCAGGGGTTCGATAATTCACCCCTCCACTTT.

This rearrangement joins TRBV20-1 to TRBJ2-3; TRBD1 or TRBD2 may be the D gene (6 bases each). The CDR3 runs 14 residues. CDR1 is DFQATT and CDR2 is SNEGSKA in the germline V gene (reference sequence). Trimming removed 7 bases from V and 0 bases from J, with 14 bases in between. As DNA, the CDR3 is TGCAGTGTCAAAAGGGGGGTTAGCACAGATACGCAGTATTTT. Its translation is CSVKRGVSTDTQYF.

This clonotype was picked up many times. The gene calls are TRBV18 and TRBJ2-7, with D perhaps matching TRBD2 (5 bases). The CDR3 length is 14 residues. Looked up from germline, CDR1 is KGHSH and CDR2 is LQKENI. Trimming cost V 6 bases and J 1 base, with 13 bases left between them. The CDR3 spells CASSLTSGSYEQYF. CDR3 DNA: TGTGCCAGCTCCCTCACCAGCGGATCCTACGAGCAGTACTTC.